This T cell receptor (beta chain) was identified during a study of T-cell memory formation after mild COVID-19. V trimming: 5 bases; J trimming: 2 bases; junction bases outside the gene matches: 4. The CDR3 has 14 residues. This clonotype was counted ten times or more. From the 5' RACE reads, TCRdb called clonotypes with MiXCR, one entry per CDR3 protein. The sample consists of about 29,000 distinct CDR3 sequences, more than 15% of them appearing once. This sequence was found in an adult who had mild COVID-19 (a few samples of this study predate the infection). Cell type and time point are not known. Sequencing was carried out using PBMCs or a T cell subset sorted from them (not recorded which). This rearrangement joins TRBV12-3 or TRBV12-4 to TRBJ1-1; 8 bases fit TRBD1. In nucleotides, the CDR3 is TGTGCCAGCAGTACGGACAGGGCAAACACTGAAGCTTTCTTT. Its translation is CASSTDRANTEAFF.